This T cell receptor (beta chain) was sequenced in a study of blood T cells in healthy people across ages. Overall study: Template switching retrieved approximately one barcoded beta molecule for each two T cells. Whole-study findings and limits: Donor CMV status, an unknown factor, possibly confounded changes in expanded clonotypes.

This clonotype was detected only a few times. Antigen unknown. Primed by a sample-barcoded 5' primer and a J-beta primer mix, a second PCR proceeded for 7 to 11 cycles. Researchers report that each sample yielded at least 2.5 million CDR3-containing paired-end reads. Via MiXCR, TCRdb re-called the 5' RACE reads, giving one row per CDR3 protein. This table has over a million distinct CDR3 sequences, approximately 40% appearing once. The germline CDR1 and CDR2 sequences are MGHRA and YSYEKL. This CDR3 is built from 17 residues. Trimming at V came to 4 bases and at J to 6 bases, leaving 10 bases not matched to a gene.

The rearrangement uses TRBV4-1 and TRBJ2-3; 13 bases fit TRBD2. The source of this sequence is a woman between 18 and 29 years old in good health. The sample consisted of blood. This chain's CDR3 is CASSRGLAGVLGDTQYF. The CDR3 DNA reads TGCGCCAGCAGCCGAGGACTAGCGGGGGTGCTGGGTGATACGCAGTATTTT.